This entry lists 22 T cell receptor beta chains sequenced from one sample in a study of cytotoxic CD8 clonotypes in ibrutinib-treated CLL. TCRdb keeps only in-frame clones here, not all; method: immunoSEQ multiplex PCR. Of roughly 200,000 clones listed, 70% are singletons. The sequencing here drew on PBMCs, taken after 12 months of ibrutinib treatment. The receptors come from a human donor with chronic lymphocytic leukemia.

The V call is TRBV6-5, the J call TRBJ2-1, with D possibly being TRBD1 (6 bases). The ends were cut back, 5 bases at V and 4 bases at J, with 9 bases in the middle. Germline lookup yields CDR1 MNHEY and CDR2 SVGAGI. The CDR3 is 13 residues long. The CDR3 coding sequence is TGTGCCAGCAGTCGGACAGTTTACAATGAGCAGTTCTTC. Encoded protein: CASSRTVYNEQFF.

This chain links TRBV6-1 with TRBJ2-7; D is unresolved. Trimming removed 5 bases from V and 1 base from J, with 9 bases in between. Germline assignment: CDR1 MNHNS and CDR2 SASEGT. The CDR3 is 13 amino acids. CDR3 coding DNA: TGTGCCAGCAGTCGGTCCCTTTCCTACGAGCAGTACTTC. Translation gives CASSRSLSYEQYF.

The chain links TRBV4-1 to TRBJ2-1, with 11 bases lining up with TRBD2. Germline-derived CDR1 and CDR2 are MGHRA and YSYEKL. The CDR3 consists of 15 residues. J lost 6 bases, V lost 1 base, and 2 bases had no gene match. The CDR3 DNA follows: TGCGCCAGCAGCCAAGGTAGCGGGAGGGTCAATGAGCAGTTCTTC. This codes for CASSQGSGRVNEQFF.

The chain recombines TRBV5-1 with TRBJ1-1, with a weak D call TRBD1 (5 bases). CDR3 length equals 15 residues. CDR1 is SGHRS, CDR2 YFSETQ, per germline. The germline V and J ends were trimmed by 0 bases and 2 bases, with 11 bases remaining between them. The CDR3 DNA reads as TGCGCCAGCAGCTTGGAGACGGGGGTAAACACTGAAGCTTTCTTT. Amino acid sequence: CASSLETGVNTEAFF.

The chain links TRBV12-5 to TRBJ2-1; TRBD1 matches 8 bases. With 5 bases clipped from V and 10 bases from J, the junction kept 10 bases outside the gene matches. Germline loops: CDR1 LGHNT, CDR2 FRNRAP. The CDR3 covers 14 residues. The CDR3 reads CASGAGQGIREQFF. CDR3 DNA sequence: TGTGCTAGTGGTGCCGGACAGGGAATAAGGGAGCAGTTCTTC.

The CDR3 DNA sequence: TGTGCCAGCAGCCTACAGGAGGCGCCACGTGGAAACACCATATATTTT. This sequence encodes CASSLQEAPRGNTIYF. V and J are TRBV11-2 and TRBJ1-3, with D possibly being TRBD1 (5 bases). The V end was cut by 5 bases, the J end by 3 bases, with 17 bases between. The length of the CDR3 is 16 residues. Germline values: CDR1 SGHAT, CDR2 FQNNGV.

This sequence joins TRBV7-6 and TRBJ2-7, with 7 bases matching TRBD2. There are 15 residues in the CDR3. Germline V gene sequence: CDR1 SGHVS, CDR2 FNYEAQ. Trimming took 1 base from V and 8 from J; bases not matched to a gene: 11. This CDR3 reads CASSLDWGRVEKQYF. In DNA, the CDR3 is TGTGCCAGCAGCTTAGACTGGGGGAGGGTGGAAAAGCAGTACTTC.

This chain connects TRBV7-2 to TRBJ1-4; 8 bases are a match to TRBD1. Germline V gene sequence: CDR1 SGHTA, CDR2 FQGNSA. The V and J ends lost 0 bases and 7 bases, in that order; junction bases with no gene match: 22. The CDR3 is 21 amino acids. The CDR3 reads CASSLAPWQGAQPIYSEKLFF. The CDR3 DNA reads TGTGCCAGCAGCTTAGCTCCCTGGCAGGGGGCTCAACCCATTTATAGTGAAAAACTGTTTTTT.

The chain uses TRBV2 and TRBJ2-3; unclear D gene. V lost 4 bases to trimming and J lost 0 bases, with 8 bases between them. Germline V CDR1 and CDR2: SNHLY, FYNNEI. The CDR3 extends over 14 amino acids. The chain's CDR3 is CASSVFTSTDTQYF. CDR3 DNA sequence: TGTGCCAGCAGTGTTTTTACTAGCACAGATACGCAGTATTTT. The complete variable domain, with remaining parts taken from reference TRBV2 and TRBJ2-3, reads EPEVTQTPSHQVTQMGQEVILRCVPISNHLYFYWYRQILGQKVEFLVSFYNNEISEKSEIFDDQFSVERPDGSNFTLKIRSTKLEDSAMYFCASSVFTSTDTQYFGPGTRLTVL.

This chain joins TRBV9 and TRBJ1-4; tentative D call: TRBD1 (5 bases). This CDR3 is built from 18 residues. Trimming removed 2 bases at V and 0 bases at J, with 17 bases between. Per the germline V gene, CDR1 is SGDLS and CDR2 is YYNGEE. CDR3 nucleotide sequence: TGTGCCAGCAGCGTCGAGGCGGTAATGGGGGCAACTAATGAAAAACTGTTTTTT. Its protein is CASSVEAVMGATNEKLFF.

This clone was observed a handful of times. The CDR3 coding sequence is TGTGCCAGCAGCTTCAGCGGGAGGGCCTCTGGTGAGCAGTTCTTC. Translation: CASSFSGRASGEQFF. The rearrangement uses TRBV7-9 and TRBJ2-1; 10 bases match TRBD2. Germline-derived CDR1 and CDR2 are SEHNR and FQNEAQ (reference sequence). Trimming at V came to 3 bases and at J to 9 bases, leaving 8 bases not matched to a gene. The CDR3 contains 15 residues.

The chain links TRBV6-1 to TRBJ1-1; TRBD1 aligns across 8 bases. The CDR3 has 15 amino acids. Unmatched junction bases numbered 14, after V lost 6 bases and J lost 8 bases. Germline V CDR1 and CDR2: MNHNS, SASEGT. The CDR3 region is CASSFIHQGAAEAFF. CDR3 nucleotides: TGTGCCAGCAGCTTCATACACCAGGGGGCCGCCGAAGCTTTCTTT.

This chain links TRBV29-1 with TRBJ1-2, with 8 bases matching TRBD1. Germline lookup yields CDR1 SQVTM and CDR2 ANQGSEA. The CDR3 contains 11 residues. The ends lost 5 bases at V and 7 bases at J; junction bases unmatched: 3. CDR3 coding DNA: TGCAGCGTTCCAGGGGGCAGTGGCTACACCTTC. Residues: CSVPGGSGYTF.

The V call is TRBV6-1, the J call TRBJ2-7, with D unresolved. The CDR3 loop spans 11 amino acids. V was cut by 4 bases and J by 3 bases, with 4 bases left in between. Germline values: CDR1 MNHNS, CDR2 SASEGT. DNA of the CDR3: TGTGCCAGCAGTGCGTACTACGAGCAGTACTTC. Residues: CASSAYYEQYF.

The chain links TRBV7-2 to TRBJ1-1; D is ambiguous. Trimming took 1 base from V and 11 from J, leaving 2 bases between them. Germline CDR1 and CDR2: SGHTA and FQGNSA. This CDR3 is 9 amino acids long. In DNA, the CDR3 is TGTGCCAGCAGCTTAGGGGCTTTCTTT. Translated: CASSLGAFF.

V is TRBV9 and J is TRBJ2-7; D remains unclear. Trimming left V 3 bases short and J 0 bases short, with 13 bases between. The CDR3 has 15 residues. Germline V gene lookup returns CDR1 SGDLS and CDR2 YYNGEE. Here the CDR3 reads CASSESMVSSYEQYF. CDR3 nucleotides: TGTGCCAGCAGCGAGTCGATGGTCAGCTCCTACGAGCAGTACTTC. The variable domain in full, with the rest retrieved from reference TRBV9 and TRBJ2-7, is DSGVTQTPKHLITATGQRVTLRCSPRSGDLSVYWYQQSLDQGLQFLIQYYNGEERAKGNILERFSAQQFPDLHSELNLSSLELGDSALYFCASSESMVSSYEQYFGPGTRLTVT.

The gene calls are TRBV4-3 and TRBJ1-4, with 10 bases fitting TRBD1. The CDR3 runs to 15 residues. With 0 bases clipped from V and 6 bases from J, the junction kept 1 base outside the gene matches. Germline loops: CDR1 LGHNA, CDR2 YSLEER. CDR3 nucleotide sequence: TGCGCCAGCAGCCAAGAAGGGACAGGGGATGAAAAACTGTTTTTT. Translation: CASSQEGTGDEKLFF.

The rearrangement links TRBV29-1 to TRBJ2-3; 7 nucleotides align to TRBD2. Germline CDR1 SQVTM, CDR2 ANQGSEA. The V gene end was trimmed by 1 base and the J gene end by 1 base; junction bases not matched to a gene: 5. This CDR3 spans 15 amino acids. CDR3 bases: TGCAGCGTTGAAGGTGTGGGGGGGGGCACAGATACGCAGTATTTT. Its translation: CSVEGVGGGTDTQYF.

The J gene is TRBJ2-3, the V gene TRBV6-5; tentatively, D is TRBD2 (7 bases). From germline, CDR1 is MNHEY and CDR2 SVGAGI. The V end was cut by 7 bases, the J end by 3 bases, with 11 bases between. CDR3 length: 13 amino acids. DNA of the CDR3: TGTGCCAGCAAAAGGGGGGGAACAGATACGCAGTATTTT. This sequence encodes CASKRGGTDTQYF.

The CDR3 here is CAISEPWLAGHTDTQYF. The CDR3 nucleotides read TGTGCCATCAGTGAGCCTTGGCTAGCGGGGCACACAGATACGCAGTATTTT. This rearrangement joins TRBV10-3 to TRBJ2-3; the match to TRBD2 covers 9 bases. Per germline, CDR1 ENHRY and CDR2 SYGVKD. After removal of 2 bases from V and 2 bases from J, the junction contained 8 bases not matched to a gene. The CDR3 totals 17 residues.

The rearrangement uses TRBV9 and TRBJ2-3; D remains ambiguous. CDR3 length: 16 residues. Germline values: CDR1 SGDLS, CDR2 YYNGEE. Trimming shortened V by 4 bases and J by 2 bases, and 17 bases separated the two germline ends. The CDR3 DNA reads TGTGCCAGCAGCCTATACTATGAGGCCTACACAGATACGCAGTATTTT. Residues: CASSLYYEAYTDTQYF. Drawing the rest from reference TRBV9 and TRBJ2-3, the complete variable domain is DSGVTQTPKHLITATGQRVTLRCSPRSGDLSVYWYQQSLDQGLQFLIQYYNGEERAKGNILERFSAQQFPDLHSELNLSSLELGDSALYFCASSLYYEAYTDTQYFGPGTRLTVL.

The sample holds a few counts of this clone. The chain's CDR3 is CASTIGGGEFNSPLHF. DNA for the CDR3: TGCGCCAGCACCATAGGCGGAGGGGAGTTTAATTCACCCCTCCACTTT. The rearrangement uses TRBV5-1 and TRBJ1-6, with D maybe TRBD1 (5 bases). Trimming took off 6 bases at V and 6 bases at J, with 19 bases between the two ends. The CDR3 is 16 amino acids. The V gene's germline CDR1 is SGHRS and CDR2 YFSETQ. Full variable domain (outside the CDR3, taken from reference TRBV5-1 and TRBJ1-6): KAGVTQTPRYLIKTRGQQVTLSCSPISGHRSVSWYQQTPGQGLQFLFEYFSETQRNKGNFPGRFSGRQFSNSRSEMNVSTLELGDSALYLCASTIGGGEFNSPLHFGNGTRLTVT.